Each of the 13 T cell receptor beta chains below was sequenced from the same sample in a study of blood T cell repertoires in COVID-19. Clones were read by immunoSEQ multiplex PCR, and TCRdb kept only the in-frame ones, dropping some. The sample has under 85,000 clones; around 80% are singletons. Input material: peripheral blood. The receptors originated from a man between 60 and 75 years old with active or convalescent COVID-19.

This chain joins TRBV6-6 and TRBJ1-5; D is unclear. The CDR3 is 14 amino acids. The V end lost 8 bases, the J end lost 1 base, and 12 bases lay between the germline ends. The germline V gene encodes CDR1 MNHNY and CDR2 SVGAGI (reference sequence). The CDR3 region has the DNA TGTGCCAGCGTTACAACGCACAGCAATCAGCCCCAGCATTTT. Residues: CASVTTHSNQPQHF.

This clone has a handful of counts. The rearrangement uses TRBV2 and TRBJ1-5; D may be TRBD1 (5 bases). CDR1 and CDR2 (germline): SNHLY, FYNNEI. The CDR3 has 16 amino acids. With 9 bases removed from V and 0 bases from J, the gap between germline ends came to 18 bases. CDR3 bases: TGTGCCAGGGGGCAGGGAAAGGGCTATAGCAATCAGCCCCAGCATTTT. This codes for CARGQGKGYSNQPQHF.

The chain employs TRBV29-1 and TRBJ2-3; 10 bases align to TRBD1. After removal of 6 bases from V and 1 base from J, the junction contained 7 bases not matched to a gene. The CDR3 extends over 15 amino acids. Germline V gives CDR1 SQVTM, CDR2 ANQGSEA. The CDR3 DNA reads TGCAGCGTGGCCCGAGGGACAGGGGGCACAGATACGCAGTATTTT. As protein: CSVARGTGGTDTQYF.

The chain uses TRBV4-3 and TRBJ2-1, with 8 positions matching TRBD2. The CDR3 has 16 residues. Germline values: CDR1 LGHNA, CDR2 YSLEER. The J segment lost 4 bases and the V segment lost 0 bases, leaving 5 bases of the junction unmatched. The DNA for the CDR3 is TGCGCCAGCAGCCAAGAGGCAACTAGCGGTTACAATGAGCAGTTCTTC. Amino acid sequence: CASSQEATSGYNEQFF.

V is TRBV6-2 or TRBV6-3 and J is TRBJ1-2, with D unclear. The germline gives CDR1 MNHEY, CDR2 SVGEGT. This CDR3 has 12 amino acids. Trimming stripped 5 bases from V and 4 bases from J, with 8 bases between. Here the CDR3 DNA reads TGTGCCAGCAGTCTTCAGTCCTATGGCTACACCTTC. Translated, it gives CASSLQSYGYTF.

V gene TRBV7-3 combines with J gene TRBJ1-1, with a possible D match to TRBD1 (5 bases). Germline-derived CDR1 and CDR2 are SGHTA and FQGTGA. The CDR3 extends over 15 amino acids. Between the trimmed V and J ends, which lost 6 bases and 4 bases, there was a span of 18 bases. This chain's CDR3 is CASSPSGRGGTEAFF. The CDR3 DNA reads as TGTGCCAGCAGTCCCTCCGGGAGGGGCGGCACTGAAGCTTTCTTT. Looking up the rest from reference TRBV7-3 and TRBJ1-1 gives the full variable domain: GAGVSQTPSNKVTEKGKYVELRCDPISGHTALYWYRQSLGQGPEFLIYFQGTGAADDSGLPNDRFFAVRPEGSVSTLKIQRTERGDSAVYLCASSPSGRGGTEAFFGQGTRLTVV.

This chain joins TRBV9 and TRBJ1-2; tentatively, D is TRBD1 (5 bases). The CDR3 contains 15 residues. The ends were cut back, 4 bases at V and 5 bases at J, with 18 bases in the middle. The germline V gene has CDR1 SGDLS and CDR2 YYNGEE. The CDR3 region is CASSPTLDSAYGYTF. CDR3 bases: TGTGCCAGCAGCCCAACCCTCGACAGCGCGTATGGCTACACCTTC.

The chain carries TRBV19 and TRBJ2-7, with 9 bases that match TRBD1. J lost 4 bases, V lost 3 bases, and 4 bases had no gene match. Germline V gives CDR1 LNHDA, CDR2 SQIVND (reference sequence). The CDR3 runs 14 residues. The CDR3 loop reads CASSMGQGIYEQYF. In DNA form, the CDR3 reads TGTGCCAGTAGTATGGGACAGGGTATTTACGAGCAGTACTTC.

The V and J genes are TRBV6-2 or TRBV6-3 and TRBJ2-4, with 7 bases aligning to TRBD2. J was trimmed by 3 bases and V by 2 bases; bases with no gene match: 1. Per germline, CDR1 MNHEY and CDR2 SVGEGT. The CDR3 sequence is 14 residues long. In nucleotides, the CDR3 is TGTGCCAGCAGTTACGGGGGGGTCAAAAACATTCAGTACTTC. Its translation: CASSYGGVKNIQYF.

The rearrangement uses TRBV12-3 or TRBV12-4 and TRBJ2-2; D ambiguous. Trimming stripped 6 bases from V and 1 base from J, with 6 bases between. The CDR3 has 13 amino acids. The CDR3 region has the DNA TGTGCCAGCAGCCGGAGGAACACCGGGGAGCTGTTTTTT. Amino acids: CASSRRNTGELFF.

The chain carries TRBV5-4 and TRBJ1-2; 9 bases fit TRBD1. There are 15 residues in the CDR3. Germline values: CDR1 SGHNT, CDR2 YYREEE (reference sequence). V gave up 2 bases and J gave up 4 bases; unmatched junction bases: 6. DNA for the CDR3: TGTGCCAGCAGCTTAATGGGACAGGGCGGCTATGGCTACACCTTC. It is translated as CASSLMGQGGYGYTF.

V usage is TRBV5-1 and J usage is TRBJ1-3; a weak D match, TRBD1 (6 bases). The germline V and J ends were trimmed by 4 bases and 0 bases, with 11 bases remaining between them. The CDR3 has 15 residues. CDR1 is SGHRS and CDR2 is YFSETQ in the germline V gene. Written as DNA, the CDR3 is TGCGCCAGCAGCCACACAGGGCCCTCTGGAAACACCATATATTTT. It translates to CASSHTGPSGNTIYF.

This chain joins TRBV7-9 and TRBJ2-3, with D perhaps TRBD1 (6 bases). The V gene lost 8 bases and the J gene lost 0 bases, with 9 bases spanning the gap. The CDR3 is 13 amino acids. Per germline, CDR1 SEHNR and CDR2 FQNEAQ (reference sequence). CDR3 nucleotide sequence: TGTGCCAGCGGGACAAGTAGCACAGATACGCAGTATTTT. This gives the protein CASGTSSTDTQYF.